In its sample, the clone carrying this TCR beta chain was seen once. Antigen unknown. Other DNA sequences in this sample translate to the same CDR3. This sample is part of a study of cytomegalovirus exposure and HLA in healthy donors. Broader study findings: With later analysis, a missense DCLRE1C variant became linked to TCR beta V- and J-gene trimming.

The PCR made use of 60 Vbeta and 13 Jbeta primers. TCRdb's table, derived via immunoSEQ multiplex PCR, lists solely in-frame clones and lacks some. The sample records around 150,000 clones, about 64% being singletons. The V segment lost 0 bases and the J segment 2 bases; nucleotides outside the gene matches: 0. The CDR3 spans 14 residues. Germline loops: CDR1 SGHRS, CDR2 YFSETQ. The TCR comes from a man aged 50-60 years in good health and CMV-seronegative. Material: PBMCs. This chain uses TRBV5-1 with TRBJ1-2; TRBD1 aligns across 8 bases. Written as DNA, the CDR3 is TGCGCCAGCAGCTTGGGACAGGGGAACTATGGCTACACCTTC. Its protein product is CASSLGQGNYGYTF.